Following are 30 T cell receptor beta chains from one sample sequenced in a study of early stage breast cancer tumors. TCRdb's table, derived via immunoSEQ multiplex PCR, lists solely in-frame clones and lacks some. Counted here are 45,000 to 60,000 clones, over 80% occurring once; the ten biggest clones make up around 5%. Source material: blood. These receptors were collected from a person between 65 and 80 years old with breast cancer.

This clone was counted once. The rearrangement links TRBV6-6 to TRBJ1-5, with 7 nucleotides matching TRBD1. The length of the CDR3 is 15 residues. The V segment lost 0 bases and the J segment 7 bases; nucleotides outside the gene matches: 6. Germline V gene sequence: CDR1 MNHNY, CDR2 SVGAGI (reference sequence). CDR3 loop: CASSYSTGEGQPQHF. The CDR3 DNA reads as TGTGCCAGCAGTTACTCAACAGGGGAAGGCCAGCCCCAGCATTTT.

The chain has TRBV27 and TRBJ2-7; TRBD1 aligns across 8 bases. This CDR3 is built from 14 residues. V lost 10 bases, J lost 4 bases, and 12 bases stayed unmatched. Germline V gene data show CDR1 as MNHEY and CDR2 as SMNVEV (reference sequence). This chain's CDR3 is CATMRTGQRYEQYF. CDR3 sequence (DNA): TGTGCCACCATGAGGACAGGGCAGAGGTACGAGCAGTACTTC.

The chain has TRBV7-6 and TRBJ1-4, with D tentatively TRBD1 (6 bases). CDR1 is SGHVS, CDR2 FNYEAQ, per germline. This CDR3 is built from 13 residues. The germline V and J ends were trimmed by 5 bases and 8 bases, with 12 bases remaining between them. DNA of the CDR3: TGTGCCAGCAGCCGGGGGGGGCGGGAAAAACTGTTTTTT. Protein sequence: CASSRGGREKLFF.

In this sample, this clone turned up once. The chain has TRBV6-1 and TRBJ1-4; TRBD1 agrees at 7 bases. Germline V lookup: CDR1 MNHNS, CDR2 SASEGT. This CDR3 region has 17 residues. Losses at the gene ends were 4 bases for V and 7 bases for J; bases not matched to a gene: 15. CDR3 coding DNA: TGTGCCAGCAGTGGAGATAGGGGGCTTCGTCCTACTGAAAAACTGTTTTTT. Residues: CASSGDRGLRPTEKLFF.

CDR3 bases: TGTGCCAGCTCCTCTCGCCCCAAAACGCCACAGACCGGGGAGCTGTTTTTT. This sequence encodes CASSSRPKTPQTGELFF. J is TRBJ2-2 and V is TRBV21-1; TRBD1 is the table's D call and was not checked against the DNA. TRBV21-1 is assigned pseudogene status. CDR3 length: 17 amino acids.

The chain has TRBV7-9 and TRBJ2-7, with D tentatively TRBD2 (5 bases). The V end lost 5 bases, the J end lost 6 bases, and 17 bases lay between the germline ends. Germline loops: CDR1 SEHNR, CDR2 FQNEAQ (reference sequence). CDR3 length equals 14 residues. CDR3 nucleotides: TGTGCCAGCAGCCCGACCGGGGTGGAGCGCGAGCAGTACTTC. Translated: CASSPTGVEREQYF.

This clone was recorded once. The rearrangement uses TRBV5-4 and TRBJ2-3; TRBD2 might be the D (5 bases). Germline CDR1 reads SGHNT; CDR2 reads YYREEE (reference sequence). The CDR3 has 15 amino acids. Deletions cut 0 bases from V and 4 bases from J, with 12 bases between. The CDR3 DNA reads as TGTGCCAGCAGCTTGGAGAGCCTAGCAGCAGATACGCAGTATTTT. Residues: CASSLESLAADTQYF.

This sequence joins TRBV19 and TRBJ1-6; D may be TRBD1 (6 bases). Between the trimmed V and J ends, which lost 8 bases and 6 bases, there was a span of 23 bases. The CDR3 contains 17 residues. The V gene's germline CDR1 is LNHDA and CDR2 SQIVND (reference sequence). The CDR3 bases are TGTGCCAGTCAGCAGCTCGGGACAAGCCTTGGTAATTCACCCCTCCACTTT. Protein: CASQQLGTSLGNSPLHF. Combining the CDR3 with reference TRBV19 and TRBJ1-6 gives the whole variable domain DGGITQSPKYLFRKEGQNVTLSCEQNLNHDAMYWYRQDPGQGLRLIYYSQIVNDFQKGDIAEGYSVSREKKESFPLTVTSAQKNPTAFYLCASQQLGTSLGNSPLHFGNGTRLTVT.

The chain uses TRBV7-2 and TRBJ2-7, with 12 bases that match TRBD1. V was pared by 3 bases and J by 7 bases, with 7 bases of the junction left unmatched. This CDR3 has 15 amino acids. Germline lookup yields CDR1 SGHTA and CDR2 FQGNSA. The CDR3 here is CASSFGTGGRREQYF. The CDR3 bases are TGTGCCAGCAGCTTTGGGACAGGGGGCCGCCGGGAGCAGTACTTC.

The chain employs TRBV19 and TRBJ2-7; D perhaps matches TRBD2 (5 bases). CDR1 and CDR2 (germline): LNHDA, SQIVND (reference sequence). The germline V and J ends were trimmed by 3 bases and 0 bases, with 12 bases remaining between them. The CDR3 runs 15 residues. In nucleotides, the CDR3 is TGTGCCAGTAGTATTTCAGCGGCCCACTCCTACGAGCAGTACTTC. Protein: CASSISAAHSYEQYF.

The rearrangement joins TRBV6-6 to TRBJ2-2, with 7 bases lining up with TRBD2. Germline CDR1 and CDR2: MNHNY and SVGAGI (reference sequence). CDR3 length equals 14 residues. J gave up 1 base and V 10 bases, and 6 bases lay outside the gene matches. The CDR3 spells CATRDYLNTGELFF. Written as DNA, the CDR3 is TGTGCCACCCGGGACTATTTGAACACCGGGGAGCTGTTTTTT.

Only a few counts were recorded for this clone. V gene TRBV5-8 combines with J gene TRBJ1-5; TRBD1 might be the D (6 bases). Between the trimmed V and J ends, which lost 4 bases and 5 bases, there was a span of 10 bases. The V gene's germline CDR1 is SGHTS and CDR2 YDEGEE. The CDR3 spans 13 residues. CDR3 sequence reads: CASSRTVDQPQHF. Here the CDR3 DNA reads TGTGCCAGCAGCCGGACAGTGGATCAGCCCCAGCATTTT.

The chain couples TRBV7-9 to TRBJ1-4; 9 nucleotides match TRBD1. Germline V gene lookup returns CDR1 SEHNR and CDR2 FQNEAQ (reference sequence). The CDR3 spans 14 residues. The V gene end was trimmed by 1 base and the J gene end by 8 bases; junction bases not matched to a gene: 2. The CDR3 coding sequence is TGTGCCAGCAGCTTAGGACAGGGGGAGGAAAAACTGTTTTTT. The encoded protein is CASSLGQGEEKLFF.

V is TRBV5-6 and J is TRBJ2-3; perhaps TRBD2 as D (7 bases). Germline V gives CDR1 SGHDT, CDR2 YYEEEE. This CDR3 spans 15 amino acids. The V end was cut by 4 bases, the J end by 2 bases, with 14 bases between. In DNA form, the CDR3 reads TGTGCCAGCAGCAGCCTCCGGGGGGCCACAGATACGCAGTATTTT. Encoded protein: CASSSLRGATDTQYF.

The chain joins TRBV11-3 to TRBJ2-3; tentatively, D is TRBD1 (5 bases). The CDR3 consists of 14 residues. Germline V gene sequence: CDR1 SGHNT, CDR2 YENEEA. V was shortened by 4 bases and J by 2 bases, with 10 bases between the two germline ends. DNA for the CDR3: TGTGCCAGCAGCTCCGGACACTTCACAGATACGCAGTATTTT. This sequence encodes CASSSGHFTDTQYF.

V is TRBV11-2 and J is TRBJ1-6; D gene ambiguous. The ends were cut back, 1 base at V and 19 bases at J, with 11 bases in the middle. This CDR3 contains 11 residues. Germline lookup yields CDR1 SGHAT and CDR2 FQNNGV. The DNA of the CDR3 is TGTGCCAGCAGCTTAGGCCAGACTCTTCACTTT. This gives the protein CASSLGQTLHF. Using reference TRBV11-2 and TRBJ1-6 for the parts outside the CDR3, the full variable domain is EAGVAQSPRYKIIEKRQSVAFWCNPISGHATLYWYQQILGQGPKLLIQFQNNGVVDDSQLPKDRFSAERLKGVDSTLKIQPAKLEDSAVYLCASSLGQTLHFGNGTRLTVT.

The V and J genes are TRBV27 and TRBJ2-7, with no clear D. This CDR3 spans 16 amino acids. In germline, CDR1 is MNHEY, CDR2 SMNVEV (reference sequence). V gave up 2 bases and J gave up 5 bases, with 19 bases separating them. The CDR3 is CASSLLPRRGPHEQYF. The CDR3 DNA is TGTGCCAGCAGTTTACTTCCGAGGCGAGGCCCCCACGAGCAGTACTTC.

V and J are TRBV6-5 and TRBJ2-4; D unclear. The CDR3 sequence is 15 residues long. Germline values: CDR1 MNHEY, CDR2 SVGAGI. Trimming left V 5 bases short and J 13 bases short, with 24 bases between. CDR3 amino acids: CASSARHGHHPLQYF. Written as DNA, the CDR3 is TGTGCCAGCAGTGCACGACACGGTCATCATCCCTTACAGTACTTC.

This clone appeared once. The CDR3 nucleotides are TGCGCCAGCAGCTTTAGCCACGGGGGAGAGGGAAGGATGGGAGGCTACACCTTC. Its protein product is CASSFSHGGEGRMGGYTF. The V and J genes are TRBV5-1 and TRBJ1-2; D is perhaps TRBD1 (5 bases). The V end lost 2 bases, the J end lost 8 bases, and 28 bases lay between the germline ends. The CDR3 totals 18 residues. Germline CDR1 is SGHRS and CDR2 is YFSETQ.

The chain uses TRBV5-6 and TRBJ2-7, with TRBD1 matching 7 bases. J was trimmed by 7 bases and V by 4 bases; bases with no gene match: 11. Germline CDR1 SGHDT, CDR2 YYEEEE. The CDR3 is 14 amino acids. This chain's CDR3 is CASSPDRALGEQYF. The CDR3 nucleotides read TGTGCCAGCAGCCCAGACAGGGCCCTGGGTGAGCAGTACTTC.

This sequence joins TRBV7-6 and TRBJ2-1, with a possible D match to TRBD2 (6 bases). The V gene lost 5 bases and the J gene lost 9 bases, with 11 bases spanning the gap. The CDR3 consists of 12 residues. Germline CDR1 and CDR2: SGHVS and FNYEAQ. The CDR3 nucleotides read TGTGCCAGCAGCCATCACGGGAGTGAGCAGTTCTTC. Translated: CASSHHGSEQFF.

This clone has only one observation. V gene TRBV11-3 combines with J gene TRBJ1-2; no firm D call. The CDR3 has 13 residues. Germline CDR1 reads SGHNT; CDR2 reads YENEEA. Trimming shortened V by 8 bases and J by 6 bases, and 16 bases separated the two germline ends. The CDR3 nucleotides read TGTGCCAGCGGTAGATCCGATGGAGATGGCTACACCTTC. This translates into CASGRSDGDGYTF.

The V gene is TRBV28, the J gene TRBJ1-5, with D hard to call. Trimming pared 4 bases from V and 5 bases from J, leaving 15 bases between. Germline CDR1 and CDR2: MDHEN and SYDVKM. This CDR3 has 15 amino acids. CDR3 coding DNA: TGTGCCAGCAGTTCCCTAGCTGGGAGCGATCAGCCCCAGCATTTT. Its translation is CASSSLAGSDQPQHF.

V usage is TRBV27 and J usage is TRBJ2-1, with 7 bases fitting TRBD2. The CDR3 totals 14 residues. V lost 4 bases to trimming and J lost 4 bases; unmatched junction nucleotides: 4. Germline V gene data show CDR1 as MNHEY and CDR2 as SMNVEV (reference sequence). CDR3 in amino acids: CASSSGGKYNEQFF. The CDR3 coding sequence is TGTGCCAGCAGTTCCGGGGGGAAGTACAATGAGCAGTTCTTC.

J is TRBJ1-6 and V is TRBV6-6; 7 nucleotides match TRBD1. V was pared by 6 bases and J by 7 bases, with 6 bases of the junction left unmatched. This CDR3 is 14 amino acids long. The germline CDR1 and CDR2 sequences are MNHNY and SVGAGI (reference sequence). This chain's CDR3 is CASRWDSSNSPLHF. The CDR3 region has the DNA TGTGCCAGCAGGTGGGACAGCTCCAATTCACCCCTCCACTTT.

The chain joins TRBV30 to TRBJ1-1; D possibly corresponds to TRBD1 (5 bases). CDR1 is GTSNPN, CDR2 SVGIG, per germline (reference sequence). The CDR3 sequence is 14 residues long. V lost 2 bases and J 1 base, leaving 11 bases between the germline ends. The CDR3 nucleotides read TGTGCCTGGAGTCCCCGGGGGGGGAACACTGAAGCTTTCTTT. This encodes CAWSPRGGNTEAFF. Supplemented by reference TRBV30 and TRBJ1-1, the full variable domain reads SQTIHQWPATLVQPVGSPLSLECTVEGTSNPNLYWYRQAAGRGLQLLFYSVGIGQISSEVPQNLSASRPQDRQFILSSKKLLLSDSGFYLCAWSPRGGNTEAFFGQGTRLTVV.

The gene calls are TRBV19 and TRBJ1-2; 7 positions match TRBD1. With V trimmed by 3 bases and J by 8 bases, 6 bases remained unmatched. The CDR3 has 13 residues. Looked up from germline, CDR1 is LNHDA and CDR2 is SQIVND (reference sequence). The CDR3 protein is CASSIRQGGGYTF. Here the CDR3 DNA reads TGTGCCAGTAGTATCCGACAGGGCGGAGGCTACACCTTC.

The chain couples TRBV5-1 to TRBJ2-2, with 10 bases identical to TRBD2. Trimming took 0 bases from V and 2 from J; bases not matched to a gene: 1. The CDR3 runs to 16 residues. Germline V gene sequence: CDR1 SGHRS, CDR2 YFSETQ. CDR3 sequence: CASSLASGSNTGELFF. CDR3 sequence (DNA): TGCGCCAGCAGCTTGGCTAGCGGGAGTAACACCGGGGAGCTGTTTTTT.

The chain has TRBV18 and TRBJ1-1, with 10 bases fitting TRBD1. V was clipped by 3 bases and J by 6 bases; unmatched bases: 7. CDR3 length equals 15 residues. Germline lookup yields CDR1 KGHSH and CDR2 LQKENI. The CDR3, as DNA: TGTGCCAGCTCACCGCTGACAGGGGGCATCCCTGAAGCTTTCTTT. Translation gives CASSPLTGGIPEAFF.

The J gene is TRBJ2-7, the V gene TRBV7-2; TRBD2 aligns across 8 bases. CDR1 and CDR2 from the germline V gene are SGHTA and FQGNSA. The CDR3 totals 15 residues. V lost 5 bases and J lost 2; bases outside the gene matches: 8. The CDR3 sequence: CASSPGSGGAYEQYF. CDR3 in DNA: TGTGCCAGCAGCCCAGGCAGCGGGGGAGCCTACGAGCAGTACTTC.